This T cell receptor (beta chain) was sequenced during a study of blood T cell repertoires in COVID-19. Study details: Acute and convalescent COVID-19 samples came from the United States, Italy and Spain. T cells, B-cell-depleted T cells, or PBMCs provided the cDNA or gDNA that served as material.

This CDR3 spans 13 amino acids. V dropped 6 bases and J dropped 1 base, with 9 bases sitting between them. Methods used by the authors: Amplification from reference gene primers served as the basis for estimated nucleated cell counts. Sequencing was performed with immunoSEQ multiplex PCR; in TCRdb, only in-frame clones are kept and a portion is missing. Clone size and V and J calls were adopted from that table, with D and trimming inferred from the DNA. The table lists roughly 150,000 clones, approximately 82% of them singletons. The chain couples TRBV12-3 or TRBV12-4 to TRBJ1-1; a possible D gene is TRBD1 (5 bases). Material: peripheral blood. The clonotype comes from a woman between 45 and 60 years old in a cohort sampled during active or convalescent COVID-19. For the CDR3, the DNA is TGTGCCAGCAGCCCTACAGGGAACACTGAAGCTTTCTTT. Its translation: CASSPTGNTEAFF.